This TCR beta chain was captured by sequencing in a study of blood T cell repertoires in COVID-19. Across the whole study: Spain, Italy and the United States supplied samples that represented acute and convalescent COVID-19.

In the source study's methods: The assay estimated nucleated cells by amplifying reference gene primers. TCRdb's table, derived via immunoSEQ multiplex PCR, lists solely in-frame clones and lacks some. Clonal size and the V and J genes are those of that table, whereas D and trimming came from the DNA. The sample has 220,000 or so clones, approximately 78% seen once. V shed 4 bases, J shed 4 bases, and the junction held 3 bases outside the gene matches. The CDR3 contains 14 residues. Germline V lookup: CDR1 MNHEY, CDR2 SMNVEV (reference sequence). While infection was still active, Seattle patients were enrolled and then followed longitudinally.

The genes are TRBV27 and TRBJ1-5; TRBD1 matches 8 bases. The sequenced sample was peripheral blood. This clonotype was obtained from a woman older than 75 with COVID-19, enrolled during active disease. The CDR3, as DNA: TGTGCCAGCAGTTCCCGGGACAGGAATCAGCCCCAGCATTTT. This translates into CASSSRDRNQPQHF.